The entry below gives a single TCR beta chain sequence along with its context. The sample comes from a study of regulatory T cells in long-lasting Graves disease. Time point described: persistent/refractory GD, antithyroid drugs over 5 years with positive TRAb. From RNA extracted from PBMCs, the TCR library was made. Arm-PCR of CDR3 regions with iRepertoire HTBI primers generated TCR beta libraries. From the multiplex PCR reads, TCRdb called clonotypes with MiXCR, one entry per CDR3 protein. The data contain 700,000 or so distinct CDR3 sequences, 30% of them singletons. The specimen comprised peripheral blood mononuclear cells (PBMCs), sampled when the disease was refractory, from a patient treated with antithyroid drugs. The clonotype originates from a female donor with Graves disease.

The CDR3 nucleotides are TGTGCCACCAGCAGAGGGACAGCAAACAACTATGGCTACACCTTC. This sequence encodes CATSRGTANNYGYTF. The J gene is TRBJ1-2, the V gene TRBV15; a weak D match, TRBD1 (6 bases). V was shortened by 1 base and J by 2 bases, with 11 bases between the two germline ends. Germline V gives CDR1 LNHNV, CDR2 YYDKDF (reference sequence). The CDR3 extends over 15 amino acids.